Included here is one T cell receptor beta chain sequence, with context. Its specificity is not known. Primers included in the PCR were 60 Vbeta and 13 Jbeta primers. Only in-frame clones appear in the TCRdb table, and some are missing; sequencing was by immunoSEQ multiplex PCR. This sample has 150,000 to 200,000 clones, with more than 60% found just once. The entry originates in a study of cytomegalovirus exposure and HLA in healthy donors. General observations from the study: Cytomegalovirus association was assigned to 150 to 200 TCR beta chains. In a later analysis, HLA-associated TCR beta chains were more clonally expanded than equally common others. By HLA locus, TCR association rates varied in a later analysis, with DRB1 showing the most and HLA-C the fewest.

The germline gives CDR1 MDHEN, CDR2 SYDVKM. The V and J ends lost 8 bases and 6 bases, in that order; junction bases with no gene match: 5. The CDR3 has 13 residues. The TCR comes from a woman aged 25 to 39 in good health and CMV-seronegative. The chain has TRBV28 and TRBJ1-5; 9 bases agree with TRBD1. Sequencing was done on a sample of PBMCs. CDR3 residues: CASDTGGRQPQHF. The CDR3 DNA follows: TGTGCCAGCGATACAGGGGGCCGTCAGCCCCAGCATTTT.